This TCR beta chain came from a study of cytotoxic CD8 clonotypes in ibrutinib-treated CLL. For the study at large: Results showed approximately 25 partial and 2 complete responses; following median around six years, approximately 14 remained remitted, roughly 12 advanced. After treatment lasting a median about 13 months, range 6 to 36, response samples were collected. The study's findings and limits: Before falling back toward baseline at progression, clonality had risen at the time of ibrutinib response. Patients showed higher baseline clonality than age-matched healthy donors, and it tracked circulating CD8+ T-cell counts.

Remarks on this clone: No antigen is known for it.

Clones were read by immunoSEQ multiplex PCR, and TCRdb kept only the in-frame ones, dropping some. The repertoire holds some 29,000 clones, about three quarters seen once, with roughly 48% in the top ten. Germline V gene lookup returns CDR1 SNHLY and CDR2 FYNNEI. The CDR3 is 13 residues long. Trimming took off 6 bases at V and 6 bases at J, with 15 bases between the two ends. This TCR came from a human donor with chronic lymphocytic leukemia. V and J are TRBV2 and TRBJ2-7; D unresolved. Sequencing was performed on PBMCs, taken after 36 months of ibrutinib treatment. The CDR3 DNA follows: TGTGCCAGCAGAAGTGACTTTTCCACCGAGCAGTACTTC. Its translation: CASRSDFSTEQYF.